The present T cell receptor (beta chain) was sequenced within a study of T cell responses to AZD1222 COVID-19 vaccine. Overall study results and limits: All repertoire sampling was performed exclusively after the peak T cell response.

In regard to this clone: Its specificity is not known.

Profiling relied on immunoSEQ multiplex PCR, and the TCRdb table lists in-frame clones only, not all of them. The sample consists of about 86,000 clones, 89% of them appearing once. This TCR was recovered from an adult in good health. Sequences were derived from peripheral blood, sampled on day 0 of AZD1222 vaccination.

DNA for the CDR3: TGTGCCTGGAGTACCGGGACAGCCGTACACGAGCAGTACTTC. It yields the protein CAWSTGTAVHEQYF. This chain uses TRBV30 with TRBJ2-7; the match to TRBD1 covers 7 bases. Trimming at V came to 2 bases and at J to 5 bases, leaving 9 bases not matched to a gene. Per the germline V gene, CDR1 is GTSNPN and CDR2 is SVGIG (reference sequence). The CDR3 contains 14 residues.